This TCR beta chain was observed in a study of regulatory T cells in long-lasting Graves disease. Regarding time point: persistent/refractory GD, antithyroid drugs over 5 years with positive TRAb. Construction of the TCR library relied on RNA isolated from PBMCs. Guidelines of the American Thyroid Association were used to diagnose Graves' disease. Study-wide findings and caveats: The study found persistent patients shared more public clonotypes (2,741) than new patients (around 870).

This clonotype was detected a few times. Its antigen is as yet unknown. Germline V gene data show CDR1 as ENHRY and CDR2 as SYGVKD. The J segment lost 4 bases and the V segment lost 2 bases, leaving 2 bases of the junction unmatched. This CDR3 has 14 amino acids. Sequencing libraries for TCR beta were prepared with iRepertoire HTBI primers and Arm-PCR of CDR3 regions. TCRdb re-derived calls from the multiplex PCR reads in MiXCR, one entry per CDR3 protein. Of fewer than 400,000 distinct CDR3 sequences in the sample, more than 20% were seen once. The material was peripheral blood mononuclear cells (PBMCs), obtained when the disease was refractory, from a patient treated with antithyroid drugs. This clonotype originated in a female donor with Graves disease. This chain links TRBV10-3 with TRBJ2-4; 7 bases align to TRBD1. CDR3 protein: CAISETGAKNIQYF. CDR3 bases: TGTGCCATCAGTGAGACAGGGGCAAAAAACATTCAGTACTTC.